What follows are 14 T cell receptor beta chains derived from one specimen sequenced in a study of cytomegalovirus exposure and HLA in healthy donors. The PCR employed 60 Vbeta primers together with 13 Jbeta primers. TCRdb's copy holds only in-frame clones and misses some; the assay was immunoSEQ multiplex PCR. In the table there are about 120,000 clones, 65% to 85% of which are singletons. Sequencing used PBMCs. The receptor set was obtained from a woman in her thirties or forties in good health and CMV-seropositive.

This clone was counted a few times. The chain combines TRBV29-1 with TRBJ2-1; tentatively, D is TRBD1 (5 bases). Looked up from germline, CDR1 is SQVTM and CDR2 is ANQGSEA. The length of the CDR3 is 12 residues. V was clipped by 6 bases and J by 5 bases, with 11 bases between them. CDR3 nucleotide sequence: TGCAGCGTCGCCTTAGGGGACAATGAGCAGTTCTTC. Translated: CSVALGDNEQFF.

The rearrangement links TRBV4-2 to TRBJ1-1, with a tentative D call TRBD1 (6 bases). Trimming pared 5 bases from V and 4 bases from J, leaving 11 bases between. In germline, CDR1 is LGHNA, CDR2 YNFKEQ. The length of the CDR3 is 13 residues. CDR3 in DNA: TGTGCCAGCAGCTTCGAGGGGGTCACTGAAGCTTTCTTT. This sequence encodes CASSFEGVTEAFF.

The V gene is TRBV28, the J gene TRBJ1-2, with 9 bases aligning to TRBD1. The junction had 12 bases not matched to a gene; V was cut back by 4 bases and J by 0 bases. The CDR3 spans 18 residues. Germline V gives CDR1 MDHEN, CDR2 SYDVKM. The CDR3 loop is CASSSGGTGGFSNYGYTF. The CDR3 nucleotides are TGTGCCAGCAGTTCCGGGGGAACAGGGGGCTTTTCTAACTATGGCTACACCTTC.

This clone came up a few times. This sequence joins TRBV5-1 and TRBJ1-1; no definite D call. CDR1 is SGHRS and CDR2 is YFSETQ in the germline V gene. The CDR3 consists of 13 residues. The V gene lost 5 bases and the J gene lost 5 bases, with 13 bases spanning the gap. This CDR3 is CASRPAGGTEAFF. The CDR3 coding sequence is TGCGCCAGCAGACCTGCAGGAGGGACTGAAGCTTTCTTT. Based on the CDR3 plus reference TRBV5-1 and TRBJ1-1, the full variable domain is KAGVTQTPRYLIKTRGQQVTLSCSPISGHRSVSWYQQTPGQGLQFLFEYFSETQRNKGNFPGRFSGRQFSNSRSEMNVSTLELGDSALYLCASRPAGGTEAFFGQGTRLTVV.

This clone showed up just a few times. The rearrangement links TRBV9 to TRBJ2-1, with 7 bases aligning to TRBD1. The CDR3 covers 16 residues. The germline CDR1 and CDR2 sequences are SGDLS and YYNGEE. The J segment lost 3 bases and the V segment lost 2 bases, leaving 8 bases of the junction unmatched. DNA for the CDR3: TGTGCCAGCAGCGTTCGTGGTCGACAGGGCTACAATGAGCAGTTCTTC. Translating it yields CASSVRGRQGYNEQFF.

The chain combines TRBV7-8 with TRBJ2-1; 12 bases align to TRBD1. This CDR3 comprises 16 residues. Unmatched junction bases numbered 4, after V lost 0 bases and J lost 7 bases. Germline V CDR1 and CDR2: SGHVS, FQNEAQ. For the CDR3, the DNA is TGTGCCAGCAGCTTAGCGTCGGGACAGGGGGCGAATGAGCAGTTCTTC. Translating it yields CASSLASGQGANEQFF.

V gene TRBV30 combines with J gene TRBJ2-7; D perhaps matches TRBD2 (6 bases). The V gene's germline CDR1 is GTSNPN and CDR2 SVGIG (reference sequence). V was clipped by 2 bases and J by 7 bases, with 15 bases between them. The CDR3 is made up of 13 amino acids. Here the CDR3 reads CAWSTGWGREQYF. CDR3 DNA sequence: TGTGCCTGGAGTACCGGCTGGGGGAGGGAGCAGTACTTC.

This rearrangement joins TRBV6-1 to TRBJ2-7; D remains unclear. V gave up 3 bases and J gave up 4 bases, with 4 bases separating them. The germline V gene encodes CDR1 MNHNS and CDR2 SASEGT. The CDR3 contains 11 residues. The CDR3 region is CASSDYYEQYF. CDR3 nucleotide sequence: TGTGCCAGCAGTGATTATTACGAGCAGTACTTC.

The chain uses TRBV9 and TRBJ1-5; perhaps TRBD1 as D (6 bases). V was cut by 0 bases and J by 6 bases, with 13 bases left in between. Per the germline V gene, CDR1 is SGDLS and CDR2 is YYNGEE. CDR3 length: 15 residues. The CDR3 sequence: CASSVDGGLGQPQHF. The CDR3 DNA reads TGTGCCAGCAGCGTAGATGGGGGCCTCGGTCAGCCCCAGCATTTT.

This chain uses TRBV5-5 with TRBJ1-5; D perhaps matches TRBD1 (6 bases). With 4 bases removed from V and 2 bases from J, the gap between germline ends came to 16 bases. Germline V gives CDR1 SGHKS, CDR2 YYEKEE (reference sequence). The CDR3 sequence is 16 residues long. CDR3 nucleotides: TGTGCCAGCAGCCAGGACGCCCGGACAGGCAATCAGCCCCAGCATTTT. Translating gives CASSQDARTGNQPQHF.

The CDR3 DNA reads as TGTGCCACGAACGGACAGGGGGGCTATGGCTACACCTTC. Its protein is CATNGQGGYGYTF. The gene calls are TRBV10-3 and TRBJ1-2, with 10 positions matching TRBD1. The V and J ends lost 10 bases and 4 bases, in that order; junction bases with no gene match: 6. The V gene's germline CDR1 is ENHRY and CDR2 SYGVKD. The CDR3 consists of 13 residues.

This chain uses TRBV5-4 with TRBJ2-1; D remains unclear. The CDR3 has 13 residues. V was cut by 4 bases and J by 7 bases, with 12 bases left in between. Germline lookup yields CDR1 SGHNT and CDR2 YYREEE (reference sequence). This CDR3 is CASSTVQANEQFF. The DNA of the CDR3 is TGTGCCAGCAGCACGGTCCAAGCTAATGAGCAGTTCTTC.

This sequence joins TRBV5-1 and TRBJ2-3; TRBD2 aligns across 9 bases. Looked up from germline, CDR1 is SGHRS and CDR2 is YFSETQ. Trimming at V came to 6 bases and at J to 0 bases, leaving 5 bases not matched to a gene. This CDR3 comprises 15 residues. DNA of the CDR3: TGCGCCAGCAAACGACTAGCGGAGAGCACAGATACGCAGTATTTT. Translating gives CASKRLAESTDTQYF.

The rearrangement uses TRBV6-4 and TRBJ2-1; 7 nucleotides match TRBD2. V shed 5 bases and J 0 bases; nucleotides not matched to a gene: 4. This CDR3 comprises 15 residues. The germline CDR1 and CDR2 sequences are MRHNA and SNTAGT. The CDR3 DNA follows: TGTGCCAGCAGTTTTGGCGGGAGCTCCTACAATGAGCAGTTCTTC. It yields the protein CASSFGGSSYNEQFF.